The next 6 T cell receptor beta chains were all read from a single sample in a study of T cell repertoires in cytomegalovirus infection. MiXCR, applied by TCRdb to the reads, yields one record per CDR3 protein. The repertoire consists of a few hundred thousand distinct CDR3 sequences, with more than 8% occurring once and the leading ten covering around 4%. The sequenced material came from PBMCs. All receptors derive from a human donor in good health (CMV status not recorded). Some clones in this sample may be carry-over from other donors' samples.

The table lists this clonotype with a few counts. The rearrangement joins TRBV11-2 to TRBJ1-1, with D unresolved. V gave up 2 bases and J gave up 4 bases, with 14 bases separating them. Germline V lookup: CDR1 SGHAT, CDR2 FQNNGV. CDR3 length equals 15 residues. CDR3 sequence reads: CASSLIFVVGTEAFF. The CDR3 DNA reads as TGTGCCAGCAGCTTAATCTTTGTGGTGGGCACTGAAGCTTTCTTT.

CDR3 nucleotide sequence: TGTGCCAGTAGTATAGGCAACAGGGGCAATGAGCAGTTCTTC. Its translation is CASSIGNRGNEQFF. This chain links TRBV19 with TRBJ2-1; 7 nucleotides align to TRBD1. The length of the CDR3 is 14 residues. Per the germline V gene, CDR1 is LNHDA and CDR2 is SQIVND (reference sequence). V shed 1 base, J shed 6 bases, and the junction held 3 bases outside the gene matches.

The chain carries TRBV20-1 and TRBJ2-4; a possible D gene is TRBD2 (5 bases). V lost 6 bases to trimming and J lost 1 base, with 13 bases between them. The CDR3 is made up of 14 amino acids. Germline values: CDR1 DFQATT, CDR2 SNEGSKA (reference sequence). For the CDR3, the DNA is TGCAGTGCCCCCGGAAGGGAGGCCAAAAACATTCAGTACTTC. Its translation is CSAPGREAKNIQYF.

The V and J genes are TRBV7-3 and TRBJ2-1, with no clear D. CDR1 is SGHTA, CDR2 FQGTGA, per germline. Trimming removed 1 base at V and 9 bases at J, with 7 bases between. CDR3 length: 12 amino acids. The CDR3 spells CASSLIRAEQFF. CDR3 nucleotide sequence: TGTGCCAGCAGCTTAATTAGGGCTGAGCAGTTCTTC.

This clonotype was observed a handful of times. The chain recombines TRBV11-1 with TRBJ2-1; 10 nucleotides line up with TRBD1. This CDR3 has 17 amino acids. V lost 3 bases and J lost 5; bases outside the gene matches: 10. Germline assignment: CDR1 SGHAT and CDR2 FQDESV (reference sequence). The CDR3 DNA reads TGTGCCAGCAGCTTGGCGCTCGGGACAGGGGTTAACAATGAGCAGTTCTTC. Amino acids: CASSLALGTGVNNEQFF.

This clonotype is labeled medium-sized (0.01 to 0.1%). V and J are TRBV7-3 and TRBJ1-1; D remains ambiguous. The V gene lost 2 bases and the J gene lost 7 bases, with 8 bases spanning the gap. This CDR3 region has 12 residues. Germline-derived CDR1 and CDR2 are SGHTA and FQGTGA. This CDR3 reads CASSLYGVEAFF. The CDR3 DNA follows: TGTGCCAGCAGCTTATACGGGGTTGAAGCTTTCTTT.